Listed below are T cell receptor beta chains from one sample, sequenced in a study of Ad26.COV2.S vaccination and SARS-CoV-2 variants. Assay used: immunoSEQ multiplex PCR; TCRdb lists only in-frame clones, some missing. The data contain around 300,000 clones, about 90% of them singletons. This sample comprised peripheral blood, obtained in a trial of Ad26.COV2.S vaccine versus placebo. Receptors were obtained from a person aged 18-65 years who received the Ad26.COV2.S COVID-19 vaccine or a placebo. Both conserved end residues are part of each CDR3. The D gene is left open where the match is weak. Only part of the rows carry a size: once, few, many, or a class if the clone is expanded.

cdr3_nt: TGTGCCAGTCTTAGCGGGAGTGTCGACAATGAGCAGTTCTTC
cdr3_aa: CASLSGSVDNEQFF
j_call: TRBJ2-1
v_call: TRBV5-6
d_call: TRBD2
clone_size: NA

cdr3_nt: TGTGCCAGTAGTTCTCTTACGACAGGGGCAACGGGGGCCCAGTACTTC
cdr3_aa: CASSSLTTGATGAQYF
j_call: TRBJ2-5
v_call: TRBV19
d_call: TRBD1
clone_size: once

cdr3_nt: TGTGCCAGCGAAGGAGGCCCCTGGCCCAGTCTAGCCAAAAACATTCAGTACTTC
cdr3_aa: CASEGGPWPSLAKNIQYF
j_call: TRBJ2-4
v_call: TRBV2
d_call: NA
clone_size: NA

cdr3_nt: TGTGCCAGCAGCTCCCTTCAACACGGAAATCAGCCCCAGCATTTT
cdr3_aa: CASSSLQHGNQPQHF
j_call: TRBJ1-5
v_call: TRBV7-9
d_call: NA
clone_size: NA

cdr3_nt: TGCGCCAGCAGCCAACTGGGACAGGGTAGGGTTTTT
cdr3_aa: CASSQLGQGRVF
j_call: TRBJ1-4
v_call: TRBV4-1
d_call: TRBD1
clone_size: once

cdr3_nt: TGTGCCAGCCCCCGGAAGGGACAGAATAATGAAAAACTGTTTTTT
cdr3_aa: CASPRKGQNNEKLFF
j_call: TRBJ1-4
v_call: TRBV3-1/TRBV3-2
d_call: TRBD1
clone_size: NA

cdr3_nt: TGTGCCAGCAGTGTTTTTTCGGGACAGGGGAATGAAAAACTGTTTTTT
cdr3_aa: CASSVFSGQGNEKLFF
j_call: TRBJ1-4
v_call: TRBV6-1
d_call: TRBD1
clone_size: NA

cdr3_nt: TGTGCCAGCAGCTGGCCCGAGACAGGGTCCTACGAGCAGTACTTC
cdr3_aa: CASSWPETGSYEQYF
j_call: TRBJ2-7
v_call: TRBV5-6
d_call: TRBD1
clone_size: NA

cdr3_nt: TGTGCCAGCAGTTTGTGGGACAAATATGAAGCTTTCTTT
cdr3_aa: CASSLWDKYEAFF
j_call: TRBJ1-1
v_call: TRBV6-5
d_call: NA
clone_size: NA

cdr3_nt: TGTGCCAGCAGCTTAGCCGCGGGACAGGTTAATACCTATGGCTACACCTTC
cdr3_aa: CASSLAAGQVNTYGYTF
j_call: TRBJ1-2
v_call: TRBV7-2
d_call: TRBD1
clone_size: NA

cdr3_nt: TGCGCCAGCAGCCAAGGACAGGGCTCCTACGAGCAGTACTTC
cdr3_aa: CASSQGQGSYEQYF
j_call: TRBJ2-7
v_call: TRBV4-1
d_call: TRBD1
clone_size: NA

cdr3_nt: TGTGCCAGCAGCTTAGAGAGGGGGACAGTTAAGTTCTATGGCTACACCTTC
cdr3_aa: CASSLERGTVKFYGYTF
j_call: TRBJ1-2
v_call: TRBV11-2
d_call: TRBD1
clone_size: NA

cdr3_nt: TGTGCCAGCAGTGAACCGCCACGGGGGGCAAATGAGCAGTTCTTC
cdr3_aa: CASSEPPRGANEQFF
j_call: TRBJ2-1
v_call: TRBV2
d_call: NA
clone_size: NA

cdr3_nt: TGTGCCAGCAGCGAAATGAATGAGCAGTTCTTC
cdr3_aa: CASSEMNEQFF
j_call: TRBJ2-1
v_call: TRBV5-6
d_call: NA
clone_size: NA

cdr3_nt: TGTGCCAGCAGCCAAACCTCAGCCATGAACACTGAAGCTTTCTTT
cdr3_aa: CASSQTSAMNTEAFF
j_call: TRBJ1-1
v_call: TRBV3-1/TRBV3-2
d_call: NA
clone_size: NA

cdr3_nt: TGTGCCAGCAGCTTAGTGGTACAGGGAGATTCACCCCTCCACTTT
cdr3_aa: CASSLVVQGDSPLHF
j_call: TRBJ1-6
v_call: TRBV7-9
d_call: NA
clone_size: once

cdr3_nt: TGCGCCAGCAGCCCCCATAACCAGAACACTGAAGCTTTCTTT
cdr3_aa: CASSPHNQNTEAFF
j_call: TRBJ1-1
v_call: TRBV5-1
d_call: NA
clone_size: NA

cdr3_nt: TGTGCCAGCAGCTTAGAAACAGGGGTCACCGGGGAGCTGTTTTTT
cdr3_aa: CASSLETGVTGELFF
j_call: TRBJ2-2
v_call: TRBV7-2
d_call: TRBD1
clone_size: NA

cdr3_nt: TGTGGGCAGGCAGTGGGCTATGGCTACACCTTC
cdr3_aa: CGQAVGYGYTF
j_call: TRBJ1-2
v_call: TRBV7-2
d_call: NA
clone_size: NA

cdr3_nt: TGTGCCAGCAGCCACCCGACAGCCCTCTATGGCTACACCTTC
cdr3_aa: CASSHPTALYGYTF
j_call: TRBJ1-2
v_call: TRBV7-8
d_call: NA
clone_size: once

cdr3_nt: TGTGCCAGCAGCTTAGGGACTAGCGGGAGGGGTTTACAATACAATGAGCAGTTCTTC
cdr3_aa: CASSLGTSGRGLQYNEQFF
j_call: TRBJ2-1
v_call: TRBV7-8
d_call: TRBD2
clone_size: NA

cdr3_nt: TGTGCCAGCAGCCTCGGGGTTAGCAATCAGCCCCAGCATTTT
cdr3_aa: CASSLGVSNQPQHF
j_call: TRBJ1-5
v_call: TRBV13
d_call: NA
clone_size: NA

cdr3_nt: TGTGCCAGCAGTTCCCCCGCTGAGGTGAACACTGAAGCTTTCTTT
cdr3_aa: CASSSPAEVNTEAFF
j_call: TRBJ1-1
v_call: TRBV6-5
d_call: NA
clone_size: NA

cdr3_nt: TGCGCCAGCACCCTAGCGGGGCCTAGGACAGAGACCCAGTACTTC
cdr3_aa: CASTLAGPRTETQYF
j_call: TRBJ2-5
v_call: TRBV5-1
d_call: TRBD2
clone_size: NA

cdr3_nt: TGTGCCAGCAGGGGGGGACTAGCGGGGTACACAGATACGCAGTATTTT
cdr3_aa: CASRGGLAGYTDTQYF
j_call: TRBJ2-3
v_call: TRBV2
d_call: TRBD2
clone_size: NA

cdr3_nt: TGTGCCAGCAGTTTACGAAGAGATCTGTACTTC
cdr3_aa: CASSLRRDLYF
j_call: TRBJ2-7
v_call: TRBV12-3/TRBV12-4
d_call: NA
clone_size: few

cdr3_nt: TGTGCCAGCAGCACGCGTCCCGGGACAGGGAATGGCTACACCTTC
cdr3_aa: CASSTRPGTGNGYTF
j_call: TRBJ1-2
v_call: TRBV7-6
d_call: TRBD1
clone_size: NA

cdr3_nt: TGTGCCACCAGCAGAGCGGACAGTACCAGAAAACTGTTTTTT
cdr3_aa: CATSRADSTRKLFF
j_call: TRBJ1-4
v_call: TRBV15
d_call: NA
clone_size: NA

cdr3_nt: TGTGCCACCAGCAGAGAGTTAGGGGACACCTACGAGCAGTACTTC
cdr3_aa: CATSRELGDTYEQYF
j_call: TRBJ2-7
v_call: TRBV15
d_call: NA
clone_size: NA

cdr3_nt: TGTGCCAGCAGCTTAAGTACAGGGATAACCTATGGCTACACCTTC
cdr3_aa: CASSLSTGITYGYTF
j_call: TRBJ1-2
v_call: TRBV7-9
d_call: NA
clone_size: once

cdr3_nt: TGCGCCAGCAGCCAAGATGGGGTAGGGGTGAAAACTGAAGCTTTCTTT
cdr3_aa: CASSQDGVGVKTEAFF
j_call: TRBJ1-1
v_call: TRBV4-3
d_call: NA
clone_size: NA

cdr3_nt: TGTGCCAGTAGTATATGGGAGGGGCAGGATGGCTACACCTTC
cdr3_aa: CASSIWEGQDGYTF
j_call: TRBJ1-2
v_call: TRBV19
d_call: NA
clone_size: NA

cdr3_nt: TGTGCCACCGGGCCGGCTGACTACGAGCAGTACTTC
cdr3_aa: CATGPADYEQYF
j_call: TRBJ2-7
v_call: TRBV7-9
d_call: NA
clone_size: NA

cdr3_nt: TGTGCCAGCAGCCTCCCCGGGGCAGATGAGCAGTTCTTC
cdr3_aa: CASSLPGADEQFF
j_call: TRBJ2-1
v_call: TRBV7-3
d_call: NA
clone_size: NA

cdr3_nt: TGCAGCGTAGGCTACAGGACCGGGGAGCTGTTTTTT
cdr3_aa: CSVGYRTGELFF
j_call: TRBJ2-2
v_call: TRBV29-1
d_call: NA
clone_size: NA

cdr3_nt: TGTGCCAGCAGCCGAACGGAGAACCAAGCTTTCTTT
cdr3_aa: CASSRTENQAFF
j_call: TRBJ1-1
v_call: TRBV5-4
d_call: NA
clone_size: NA

cdr3_nt: TGCGCCAGCAGCCATCTTCAGGCTACGCAGTATTTT
cdr3_aa: CASSHLQATQYF
j_call: TRBJ2-3
v_call: TRBV4-1
d_call: NA
clone_size: NA

cdr3_nt: TGCGCCAGCAGCTTCACGGACAGATACTACAATGAGCAGTTCTTC
cdr3_aa: CASSFTDRYYNEQFF
j_call: TRBJ2-1
v_call: TRBV5-1
d_call: NA
clone_size: few

cdr3_nt: TGTGCCAGCAGCCCTTTACAGGGATACGAGCAGTACTTC
cdr3_aa: CASSPLQGYEQYF
j_call: TRBJ2-7
v_call: TRBV11-2
d_call: NA
clone_size: NA

cdr3_nt: TGTGCCAGCAGTTACTCATATTTCGACAGGGTCTATGGCTACACCTTC
cdr3_aa: CASSYSYFDRVYGYTF
j_call: TRBJ1-2
v_call: TRBV6-2/TRBV6-3
d_call: TRBD1
clone_size: once

cdr3_nt: TGTGCCAGCAGTGAAGGGGAGTCCAATGAGCAGTTCTTC
cdr3_aa: CASSEGESNEQFF
j_call: TRBJ2-1
v_call: TRBV6-4
d_call: NA
clone_size: NA

cdr3_nt: TGTGCCAGCAGCTTGGCAGGGGGGCGCAGCTACACTGAAGCTTTCTTT
cdr3_aa: CASSLAGGRSYTEAFF
j_call: TRBJ1-1
v_call: TRBV11-1
d_call: TRBD1
clone_size: NA